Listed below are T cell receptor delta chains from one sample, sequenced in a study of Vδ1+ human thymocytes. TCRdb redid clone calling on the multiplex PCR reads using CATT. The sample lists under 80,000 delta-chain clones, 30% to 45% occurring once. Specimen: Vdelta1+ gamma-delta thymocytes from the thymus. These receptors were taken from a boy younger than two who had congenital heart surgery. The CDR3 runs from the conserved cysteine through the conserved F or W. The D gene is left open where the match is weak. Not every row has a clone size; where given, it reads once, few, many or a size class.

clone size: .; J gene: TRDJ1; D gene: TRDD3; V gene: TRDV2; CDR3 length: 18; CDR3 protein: CACATKFRGIHVTDKLIF; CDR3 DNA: TGTGCCTGTGCCACCAAGTTCCGGGGGATACATGTCACCGATAAACTCATCTTT
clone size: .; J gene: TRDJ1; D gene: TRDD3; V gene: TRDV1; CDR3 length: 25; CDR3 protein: CALGELGLEGYSAVGRLLPGDKLIF; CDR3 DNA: TGTGCTCTTGGGGAACTTGGCCTCGAGGGATACTCGGCGGTGGGGCGCTTGTTACCTGGCGATAAACTCATCTTT
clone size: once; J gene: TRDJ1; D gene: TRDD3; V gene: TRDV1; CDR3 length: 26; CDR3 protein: CALGEHPTLPPNGCGDTARIGDKLIF; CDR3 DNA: TGTGCTCTTGGGGAACACCCCACCTTACCCCCAAACGGGTGTGGGGATACGGCTCGTATAGGCGATAAACTCATCTTT
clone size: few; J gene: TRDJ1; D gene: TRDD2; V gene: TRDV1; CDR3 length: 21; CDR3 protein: CALGESSTFLRWEMNTDKLIF; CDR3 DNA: TGTGCTCTTGGGGAGTCATCCACCTTCCTACGCTGGGAGATGAACACCGATAAACTCATCTTT
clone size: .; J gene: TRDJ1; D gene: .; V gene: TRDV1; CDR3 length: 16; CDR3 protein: CALGEDLGYGTDKLIF; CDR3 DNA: TGTGCTCTTGGGGAGGACCTCGGGTATGGAACCGATAAACTCATCTTT
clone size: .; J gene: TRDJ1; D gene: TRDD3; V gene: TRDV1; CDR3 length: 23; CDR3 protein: CALGEPVLTPYWGIEPYTDKLIF; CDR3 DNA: TGTGCTCTTGGGGAACCCGTTTTAACCCCGTACTGGGGGATAGAACCGTACACCGATAAACTCATCTTT
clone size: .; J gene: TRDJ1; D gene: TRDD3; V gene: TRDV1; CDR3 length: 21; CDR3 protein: CALGGMPTLGDKDRYTDKLIF; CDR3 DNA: TGTGCTCTTGGGGGAATGCCTACACTGGGGGATAAGGATCGGTACACCGATAAACTCATCTTT
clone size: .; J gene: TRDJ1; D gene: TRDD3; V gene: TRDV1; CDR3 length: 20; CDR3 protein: CALGELCSRYPGGSSDKLIF; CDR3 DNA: TGTGCTCTTGGGGAACTATGCTCTAGATACCCTGGGGGATCGTCCGATAAACTCATCTTT
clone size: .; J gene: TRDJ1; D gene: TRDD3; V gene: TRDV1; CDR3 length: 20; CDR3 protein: CALGAPVSYLGDTGSDKLIF; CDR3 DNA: TGTGCTCTTGGGGCGCCGGTTTCCTACCTGGGGGATACTGGGTCCGATAAACTCATCTTT
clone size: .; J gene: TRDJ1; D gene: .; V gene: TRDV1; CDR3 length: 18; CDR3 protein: CALGEGIPRAGPEDKLIF; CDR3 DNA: TGTGCTCTTGGGGAAGGGATTCCCAGAGCGGGCCCCGAGGATAAACTCATCTTT
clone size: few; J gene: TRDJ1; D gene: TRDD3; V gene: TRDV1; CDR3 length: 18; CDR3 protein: CALGELDRTGGYTDKLIF; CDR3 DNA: TGTGCTCTTGGGGAACTAGACCGTACTGGGGGATACACCGATAAACTCATCTTT
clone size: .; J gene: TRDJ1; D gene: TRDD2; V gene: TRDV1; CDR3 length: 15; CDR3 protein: CALGDTFLVTDKLIF; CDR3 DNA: TGTGCTCTTGGGGACACCTTCCTCGTCACCGATAAACTCATCTTT
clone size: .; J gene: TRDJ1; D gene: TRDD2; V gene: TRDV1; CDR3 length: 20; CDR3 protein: CALTVPSYLGGFLYTDKLIF; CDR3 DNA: TGTGCTCTGACTGTACCTTCCTACCTGGGGGGATTCCTGTACACCGATAAACTCATCTTT
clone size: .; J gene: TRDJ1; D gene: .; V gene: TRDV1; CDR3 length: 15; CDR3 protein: CALGPHASYTDKLIF; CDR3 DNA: TGTGCTCTTGGGCCTCACGCATCGTACACCGATAAACTCATCTTT